The 16 T cell receptor beta chains in this list originate from one sample, sequenced in a study of cytomegalovirus exposure and HLA in healthy donors. The PCR was carried out with 60 Vbeta primers and 13 Jbeta primers. Sequenced by immunoSEQ multiplex PCR; TCRdb stores in-frame clones only, minus some. This sample carries about 180,000 clones, under 80% of them seen once, and the ten largest clones take under 3%. Sequenced material: PBMCs. These receptors originate from a human donor in good health.

V gene TRBV6-6 combines with J gene TRBJ1-1, with TRBD1 identical over 8 bases. Germline V gene lookup returns CDR1 MNHNY and CDR2 SVGAGI (reference sequence). CDR3 size: 15 residues. V dropped 6 bases and J dropped 5; count of bases not matched to a gene: 11. The CDR3 DNA is TGTGCCAGCAGCTACACCGGACAGGGCGGGACTGAAGCTTTCTTT. Its protein product is CASSYTGQGGTEAFF.

V and J are TRBV11-2 and TRBJ1-6; TRBD1 agrees at 8 bases. V shed 2 bases and J 9 bases; nucleotides not matched to a gene: 6. The CDR3 runs 15 residues. Germline loops: CDR1 SGHAT, CDR2 FQNNGV. The CDR3: CASSLRGQETSPLHF. The CDR3 DNA is TGTGCCAGCAGCTTAAGGGGACAGGAGACTTCACCCCTCCACTTT.

This clone was observed a few times. The sample contains more than one DNA sequence encoding this CDR3. The chain carries TRBV5-1 and TRBJ1-3; D possibly corresponds to TRBD1 (5 bases). The CDR3 runs to 14 residues. V lost 0 bases and J lost 2, with 6 bases in between. Germline assignment: CDR1 SGHRS and CDR2 YFSETQ. The CDR3 here is CASSLGGAGNTIYF. The CDR3 DNA sequence: TGCGCCAGCAGCTTGGGGGGGGCTGGAAACACCATATATTTT.

This chain joins TRBV5-1 and TRBJ2-7; TRBD1 is a possible D gene (6 bases). V was clipped by 3 bases and J by 0 bases, with 13 bases between them. This CDR3 contains 15 residues. Germline CDR1 reads SGHRS; CDR2 reads YFSETQ. The DNA for the CDR3 is TGCGCCAGCAGCTCCCCGGACAGCATCTCCTACGAGCAGTACTTC. It codes for CASSSPDSISYEQYF.

The chain recombines TRBV27 with TRBJ2-1; D ambiguous. The V gene lost 7 bases and the J gene lost 4 bases, with 5 bases spanning the gap. The germline gives CDR1 MNHEY, CDR2 SMNVEV (reference sequence). The CDR3 contains 11 residues. The CDR3 DNA is TGTGCCAGCATCCAGTACAATGAGCAGTTCTTC. Its translation: CASIQYNEQFF.

V usage is TRBV25-1 and J usage is TRBJ2-7; D is uncertain. The CDR3 consists of 15 residues. From germline, CDR1 is MGHDK and CDR2 SYGVNS. Trimming took 3 bases from V and 2 from J, leaving 14 bases between them. DNA of the CDR3: TGTGCCAGCAGTGAGGCGCGAGGCCGGACCTACGAGCAGTACTTC. Its protein is CASSEARGRTYEQYF.

The CDR3 nucleotides read TGTGCCAGCAGTCCTAATGGGGGGGACCATTCACCCCTCCACTTT. It is translated as CASSPNGGDHSPLHF. This sequence joins TRBV28 and TRBJ1-6; maybe TRBD1 (5 bases). Germline CDR1 is MDHEN and CDR2 is SYDVKM. Trimming stripped 5 bases from V and 8 bases from J, with 16 bases between. The CDR3 extends over 15 amino acids.

J is TRBJ2-6 and V is TRBV11-2, with 9 nucleotides matching TRBD2. V lost 5 bases, J lost 2 bases, and 4 bases stayed unmatched. Per germline, CDR1 SGHAT and CDR2 FQNNGV. This CDR3 is 16 amino acids long. This CDR3 is CASSLLAGAGANVLTF. The CDR3 DNA follows: TGTGCCAGCAGCCTGTTAGCGGGGGCTGGGGCCAACGTCCTGACTTTC.

Only one count was recorded for this clone. The genes are TRBV10-3 and TRBJ2-1, with 7 bases lining up with TRBD1. The CDR3 covers 13 residues. The germline gives CDR1 ENHRY, CDR2 SYGVKD. Germline trimming cut 6 bases from V and 5 bases from J; bases unmatched to any gene: 4. The DNA of the CDR3 is TGTGCCATCAGCAGGACAGGTAACAATGAGCAGTTCTTC. Its translation: CAISRTGNNEQFF.

The chain joins TRBV5-8 to TRBJ2-3; 10 positions agree with TRBD2. The CDR3 contains 17 residues. Germline V CDR1 and CDR2: SGHTS, YDEGEE. Trimming took 1 base from V and 1 from J; bases not matched to a gene: 6. CDR3 nucleotide sequence: TGTGCCAGCAGCTTGAGGGGAGGGACTAGCGGCACAGATACGCAGTATTTT. Translated: CASSLRGGTSGTDTQYF.

The chain combines TRBV27 with TRBJ2-3; 8 bases line up with TRBD1. The CDR3 loop spans 15 amino acids. V lost 6 bases to trimming and J lost 0 bases; unmatched junction nucleotides: 5. In germline, CDR1 is MNHEY, CDR2 SMNVEV (reference sequence). CDR3 residues: CASRGQGFSTDTQYF. The CDR3 nucleotides read TGTGCCAGCAGAGGACAGGGCTTTAGCACAGATACGCAGTATTTT.

The genes are TRBV4-2 and TRBJ1-1, with TRBD1 identical over 9 bases. Looked up from germline, CDR1 is LGHNA and CDR2 is YNFKEQ. The CDR3 length is 15 residues. V was pared by 5 bases and J by 1 base, with 5 bases of the junction left unmatched. The CDR3 sequence: CASSGGQGGNTEAFF. The CDR3 region has the DNA TGTGCCAGCAGCGGGGGACAGGGAGGGAACACTGAAGCTTTCTTT.

The chain carries TRBV5-4 and TRBJ1-2; D not resolved. The CDR3 spans 16 residues. V was pared by 1 base and J by 0 bases, with 13 bases between. Per germline, CDR1 SGHNT and CDR2 YYREEE (reference sequence). CDR3 in amino acids: CASSLSARETNYGYTF. As DNA, the CDR3 is TGTGCCAGCAGCTTGTCAGCAAGGGAGACTAACTATGGCTACACCTTC.

This clone appeared a few times. The J gene is TRBJ1-3, the V gene TRBV9; possibly TRBD1 for D (6 bases). The CDR3 extends over 17 amino acids. Trimming stripped 0 bases from V and 7 bases from J, with 20 bases between. Germline V gene data show CDR1 as SGDLS and CDR2 as YYNGEE. The CDR3 DNA reads TGTGCCAGCAGCGTAGAGGTCCGGACAGATCCCGGGAACACCATATATTTT. Its translation: CASSVEVRTDPGNTIYF.

This chain joins TRBV6-6 and TRBJ1-4; 8 bases line up with TRBD1. In germline, CDR1 is MNHNY, CDR2 SVGAGI (reference sequence). The CDR3 contains 15 residues. V was pared by 5 bases and J by 7 bases, with 9 bases of the junction left unmatched. CDR3 bases: TGTGCCAGCAGTGAGACAGGGGCAGAGGGTGAAAAACTGTTTTTT. Protein: CASSETGAEGEKLFF.

The chain has TRBV2 and TRBJ1-5; D perhaps matches TRBD1 (5 bases). Germline CDR1 is SNHLY and CDR2 is FYNNEI. Between the trimmed V and J ends, which lost 8 bases and 1 base, there was a span of 9 bases. The CDR3 loop spans 13 amino acids. As DNA, the CDR3 is TGTGCCAGCGATAGGGGCAGCAATCAGCCCCAGCATTTT. It codes for CASDRGSNQPQHF.